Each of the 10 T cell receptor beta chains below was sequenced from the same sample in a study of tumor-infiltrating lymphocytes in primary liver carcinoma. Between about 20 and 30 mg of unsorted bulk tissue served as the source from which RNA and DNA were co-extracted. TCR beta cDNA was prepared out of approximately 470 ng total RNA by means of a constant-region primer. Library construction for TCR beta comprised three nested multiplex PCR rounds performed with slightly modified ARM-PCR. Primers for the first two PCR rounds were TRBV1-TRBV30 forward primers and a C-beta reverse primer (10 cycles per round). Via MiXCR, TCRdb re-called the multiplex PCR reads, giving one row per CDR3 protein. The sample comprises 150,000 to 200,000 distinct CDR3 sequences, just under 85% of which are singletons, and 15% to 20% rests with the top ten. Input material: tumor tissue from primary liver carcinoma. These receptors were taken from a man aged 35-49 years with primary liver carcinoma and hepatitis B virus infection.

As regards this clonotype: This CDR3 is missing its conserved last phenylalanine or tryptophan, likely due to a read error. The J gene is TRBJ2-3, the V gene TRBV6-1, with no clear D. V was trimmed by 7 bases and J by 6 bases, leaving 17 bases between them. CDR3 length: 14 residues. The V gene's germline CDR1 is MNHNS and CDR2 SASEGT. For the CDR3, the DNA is TGTGCCAGCATTCTTCGGCCTTTGGGGGATACGCAGTATTAT. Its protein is CASILRPLGDTQYY.

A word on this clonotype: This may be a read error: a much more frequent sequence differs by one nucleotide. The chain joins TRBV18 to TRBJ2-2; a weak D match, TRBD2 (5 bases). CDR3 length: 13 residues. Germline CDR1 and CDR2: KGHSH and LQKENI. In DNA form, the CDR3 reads TGTGTCAGTCGGGAAGCGTACACCGGGGAGCTGTTTTTT. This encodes CVSREAYTGELFF.

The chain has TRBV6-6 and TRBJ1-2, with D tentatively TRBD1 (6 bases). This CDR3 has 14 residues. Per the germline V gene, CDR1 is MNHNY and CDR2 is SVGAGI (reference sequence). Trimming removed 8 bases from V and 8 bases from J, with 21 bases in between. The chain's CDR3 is CASRPTGGWEGYTF. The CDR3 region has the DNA TGTGCCAGCCGACCCACGGGGGGCTGGGAAGGCTACACCTTC.

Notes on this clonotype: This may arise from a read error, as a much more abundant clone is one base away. The CDR3 sequence is CASSLGQSVDTQYF. In DNA, the CDR3 is TGCGCCAGCAGCTTGGGACAGTCAGTAGATACGCAGTATTTT. The chain carries TRBV5-1 and TRBJ2-3; D may be TRBD1 (5 bases). Trimming shortened V by 0 bases and J by 5 bases, and 10 bases separated the two germline ends. From germline, CDR1 is SGHRS and CDR2 YFSETQ. The CDR3 is 14 amino acids.

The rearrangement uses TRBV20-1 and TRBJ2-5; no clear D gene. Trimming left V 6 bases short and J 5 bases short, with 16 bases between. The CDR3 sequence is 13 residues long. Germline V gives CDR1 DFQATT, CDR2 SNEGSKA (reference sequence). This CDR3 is CSASSSSGETQYF. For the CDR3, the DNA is TGCAGTGCCTCCTCATCGTCCGGGGAGACCCAGTACTTC.

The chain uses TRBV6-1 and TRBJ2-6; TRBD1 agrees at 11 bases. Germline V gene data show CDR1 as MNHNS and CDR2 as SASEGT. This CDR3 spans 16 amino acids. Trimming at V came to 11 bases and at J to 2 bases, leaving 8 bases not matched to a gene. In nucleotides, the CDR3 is TGTGCCTGTAACGGGACAGGGGGTGCTGGGGCCAACGTCCTGACTTTC. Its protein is CACNGTGGAGANVLTF.

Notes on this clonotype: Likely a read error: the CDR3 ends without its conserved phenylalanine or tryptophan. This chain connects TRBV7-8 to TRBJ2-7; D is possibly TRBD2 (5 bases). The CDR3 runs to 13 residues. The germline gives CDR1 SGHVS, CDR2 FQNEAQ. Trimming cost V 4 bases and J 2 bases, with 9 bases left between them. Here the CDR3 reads CASSYISAYEQYL. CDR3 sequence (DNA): TGTGCCAGCAGCTATATTAGCGCCTACGAGCAGTACCTC.

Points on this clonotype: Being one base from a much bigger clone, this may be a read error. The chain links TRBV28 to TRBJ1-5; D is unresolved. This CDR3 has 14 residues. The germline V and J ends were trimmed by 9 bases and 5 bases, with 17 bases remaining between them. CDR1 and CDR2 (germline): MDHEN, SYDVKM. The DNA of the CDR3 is TGTGCCAGGACCACGACAATGAGGTATCAGCCCCAGCATTTT. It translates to CARTTTMRYQPQHF.

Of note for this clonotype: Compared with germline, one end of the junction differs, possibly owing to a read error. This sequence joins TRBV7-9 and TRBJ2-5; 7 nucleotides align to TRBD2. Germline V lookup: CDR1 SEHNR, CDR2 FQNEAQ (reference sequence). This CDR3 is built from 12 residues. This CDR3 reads CAGSIPSGTRYF. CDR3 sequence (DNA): TGTGCCGGCAGCATCCCAAGCGGGACCCGGTACTTC. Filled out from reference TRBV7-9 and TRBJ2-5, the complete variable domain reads DTGVSQNPRHKITKRGQNVTFRCDPISEHNRLYWYRQTLGQGPEFLTYFQNEAQLEKSRLLSDRFSAERPKGSFSTLEIQRTEQGDSAMYLCAGSIPSGTRYFGPGTRLLVL.

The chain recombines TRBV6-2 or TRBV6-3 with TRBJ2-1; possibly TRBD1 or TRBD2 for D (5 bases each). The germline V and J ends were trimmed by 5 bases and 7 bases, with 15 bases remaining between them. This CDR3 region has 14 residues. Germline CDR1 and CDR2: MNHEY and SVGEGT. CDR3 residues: CASSTPIWGNEQFF. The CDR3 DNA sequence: TGTGCCAGCAGTACTCCCATTTGGGGGAATGAGCAGTTCTTC.